This T cell receptor beta chain was identified during a study of T cells in Graves' hyperthyroidism and ophthalmopathy. The investigators amplified TCR beta CDR3 regions from RNA transcripts. With the HTBI primer set, the TCR CDR3 went through a first round of RT-PCR. TCRdb redid the calling of the multiplex PCR reads with MiXCR, one entry per CDR3 protein. The sample shows about 350,000 distinct CDR3 sequences, approximately 15% of them seen only once. Germline assignment: CDR1 SGHAT and CDR2 FQNNGV. The CDR3 consists of 13 residues. J lost 6 bases, V lost 5 bases, and 5 bases had no gene match. Stable Graves' hyperthyroidism denoted no ophthalmopathy progression over 18 months. Exclusion criteria comprised uncontrolled infection, other autoimmune disease, pregnancy or lactation. The diagnoses drew upon clinical symptoms, serum thyroxine and TRAb, thyroid ultrasound and orbital computed tomography.

This clonotype was picked up many times. Its antigen is unknown. Broader study findings: The model forecast ophthalmopathy, anticipating it by a median around 6.5 months before onset.

The TCR sequence derives from a woman under 40 with Graves' hyperthyroidism. The chain uses TRBV11-2 and TRBJ2-3; 7 bases fit TRBD2. Sequenced input: blood. The CDR3 region has the DNA TGTGCCAGCAGCACGGGACTACCGGATACGCAGTATTTT. Translated, it gives CASSTGLPDTQYF.